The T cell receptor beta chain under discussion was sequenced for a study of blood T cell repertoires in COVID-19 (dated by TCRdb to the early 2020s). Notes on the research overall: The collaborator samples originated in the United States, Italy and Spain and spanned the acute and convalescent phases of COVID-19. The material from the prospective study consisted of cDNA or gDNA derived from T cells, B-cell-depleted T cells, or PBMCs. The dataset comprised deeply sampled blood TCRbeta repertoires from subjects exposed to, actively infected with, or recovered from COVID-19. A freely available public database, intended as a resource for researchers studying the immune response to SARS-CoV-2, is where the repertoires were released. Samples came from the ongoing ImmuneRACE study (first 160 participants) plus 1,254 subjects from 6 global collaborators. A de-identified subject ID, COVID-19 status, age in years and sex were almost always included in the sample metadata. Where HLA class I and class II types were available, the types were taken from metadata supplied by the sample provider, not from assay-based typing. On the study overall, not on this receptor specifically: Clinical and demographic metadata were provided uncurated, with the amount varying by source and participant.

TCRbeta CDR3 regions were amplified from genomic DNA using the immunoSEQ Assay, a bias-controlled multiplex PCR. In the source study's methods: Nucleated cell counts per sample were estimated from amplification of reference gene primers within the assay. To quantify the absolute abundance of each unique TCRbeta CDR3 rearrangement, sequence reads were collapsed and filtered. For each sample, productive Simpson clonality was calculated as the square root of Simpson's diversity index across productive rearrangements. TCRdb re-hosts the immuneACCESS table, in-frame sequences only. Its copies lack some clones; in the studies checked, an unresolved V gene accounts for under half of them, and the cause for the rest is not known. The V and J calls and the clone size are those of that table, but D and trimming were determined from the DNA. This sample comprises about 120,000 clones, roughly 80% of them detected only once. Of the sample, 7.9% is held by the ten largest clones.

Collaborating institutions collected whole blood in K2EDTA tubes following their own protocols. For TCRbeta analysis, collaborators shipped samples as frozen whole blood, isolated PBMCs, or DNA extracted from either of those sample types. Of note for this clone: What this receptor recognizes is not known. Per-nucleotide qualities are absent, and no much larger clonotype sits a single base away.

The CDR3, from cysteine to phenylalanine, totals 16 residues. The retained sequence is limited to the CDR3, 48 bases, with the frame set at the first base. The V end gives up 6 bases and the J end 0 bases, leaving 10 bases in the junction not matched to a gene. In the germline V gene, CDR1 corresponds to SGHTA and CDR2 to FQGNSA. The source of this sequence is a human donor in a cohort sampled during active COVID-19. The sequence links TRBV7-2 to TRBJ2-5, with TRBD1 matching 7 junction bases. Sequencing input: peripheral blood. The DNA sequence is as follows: TGTGCCAGCAGTCCCCGACAGGGACGGAACCAAGAGACCCAGTACTTC. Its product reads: CASSPRQGRNQETQYF.